These T cell receptor beta chains were read from a single sample in a study of PD-1 blockade in classical Hodgkin lymphoma. Data came from immunoSEQ multiplex PCR; TCRdb stores just in-frame clones and leaves some out. The table has roughly 19,000 clones, 80% to 85% seen once. The source material was peripheral blood mononuclear cells (PBMCs), sampled at baseline. Receptors originate from a human donor with classical Hodgkin lymphoma. The CDR3 runs from the conserved cysteine through the conserved F or W. The order of the fields is CDR3 length, V gene, D gene, J gene, clone size, CDR3 protein, CDR3 DNA. The D gene is left open where the match is weak. Clone size, where shown, is once, few, many, or a class for clones that have expanded.

>14|TRBV18|-|TRBJ2-7|-
CASSRFPGAYEQYF
TGTGCCAGCTCACGCTTCCCCGGTGCCTACGAGCAGTACTTC
>14|TRBV18|-|TRBJ1-1|-
CASSSTGLNTEAFF
TGTGCCAGCTCCTCGACAGGTTTGAACACTGAAGCTTTCTTT
>15|TRBV2|TRBD1|TRBJ2-4|-
CASIRDREDKNIQYF
TGTGCCAGTATACGGGACAGGGAAGACAAAAACATTCAGTACTTC
>17|TRBV5-1|TRBD2|TRBJ2-2|-
CASSLWPREREPGELFF
TGCGCCAGCAGCTTGTGGCCTCGGGAGCGGGAGCCCGGGGAGCTGTTTTTT
>15|TRBV5-1|TRBD1|TRBJ1-2|-
CASSREGQEIYGYTF
TGCGCCAGCAGCCGGGAGGGACAGGAAATCTATGGCTACACCTTC
>15|TRBV6-1|TRBD2|TRBJ2-3|few
CASSQQREMTDTQYF
TGTGCCAGCAGCCAGCAGCGGGAGATGACAGATACGCAGTATTTT
>16|TRBV21-1|-|TRBJ2-7|-
CASSKALSQGSYEQYF
TGTGCCAGCAGCAAAGCGCTTTCGCAGGGATCCTACGAGCAGTACTTC
>14|TRBV5-1|-|TRBJ2-1|once
CASSLDSGRNEQFF
TGCGCCAGCAGCTTGGACTCAGGGCGCAATGAGCAGTTCTTC
>15|TRBV14|TRBD1|TRBJ1-3|-
CASSNRGSSGNTIYF
TGTGCCAGCAGTAACAGGGGTAGCTCTGGAAACACCATATATTTT
>13|TRBV29-1|TRBD1|TRBJ1-2|-
CSASGQGVGGYTF
TGCAGCGCCTCGGGACAGGGGGTTGGTGGCTACACCTTC
>14|TRBV5-6|-|TRBJ1-4|few
CASSLPRRGEKLFF
TGTGCCAGCAGCTTACCCCGACGGGGGGAAAAACTGTTTTTT
>15|TRBV2|TRBD1|TRBJ2-7|-
CASSWDRGNVYEQYF
TGTGCCAGCAGTTGGGACAGGGGGAACGTCTACGAGCAGTACTTC
>14|TRBV5-1|-|TRBJ2-7|-
CASSPGQTNYEQYF
TGCGCCAGCAGCCCTGGACAGACCAACTACGAGCAGTACTTC
>13|TRBV29-1|-|TRBJ2-7|-
CSVSGGPLYEQYF
TGCAGCGTTTCAGGGGGGCCCCTCTACGAGCAGTACTTC
>15|TRBV7-8|TRBD2|TRBJ2-3|-
CATSRPGGGTDTQYF
TGTGCCACCTCTAGGCCGGGGGGAGGGACAGATACGCAGTATTTT
>15|TRBV5-5|-|TRBJ1-1|-
CASSRNSLLNTEAFF
TGTGCCAGCAGCAGAAACAGTTTGTTGAACACTGAAGCTTTCTTT
>18|TRBV5-5|-|TRBJ2-4|-
CASSPTLGPLIAKNIQYF
TGTGCCAGCAGCCCAACCTTAGGGCCGTTAATAGCCAAAAACATTCAGTACTTC
>14|TRBV5-8|-|TRBJ2-1|-
CASSLWPAGNEQFF
TGTGCCAGCAGCTTGTGGCCCGCTGGCAATGAGCAGTTCTTC
>14|TRBV4-1|-|TRBJ2-5|few
CASSPATGQETQYF
TGCGCCAGCAGCCCGGCCACAGGTCAAGAGACCCAGTACTTC
>10|TRBV30|-|TRBJ2-3|-
CAWKADTQYF
TGTGCCTGGAAAGCAGATACGCAGTATTTT
>15|TRBV7-9|-|TRBJ2-2|once
CASSFKGVNTGELFF
TGTGCCAGCAGCTTTAAGGGGGTGAACACCGGGGAGCTGTTTTTT
>16|TRBV7-9|TRBD1|TRBJ2-2|-
CASSHRGQGSTGELFF
TGTGCCAGCAGCCACCGGGGACAGGGGAGCACCGGGGAGCTGTTTTTT
>13|TRBV7-7|TRBD2|TRBJ2-3|once
CASGSSGSWTQYF
TGTGCCAGCGGCTCTAGCGGGAGTTGGACGCAGTATTTT
>17|TRBV4-2|-|TRBJ2-1|few
CASSQAQRGAGLGEQFF
TGTGCCAGCAGCCAAGCGCAAAGGGGGGCCGGTTTGGGTGAGCAGTTCTTC
>16|TRBV21-1|-|TRBJ1-2|-
CASSKVRAAKGSGYTF
TGTGCCAGCAGCAAAGTCAGGGCCGCAAAGGGGTCTGGCTACACCTTC
>14|TRBV27|-|TRBJ2-5|-
CASSTLARQETQYF
TGTGCCAGCAGTACCCTAGCTAGACAAGAGACCCAGTACTTC
>12|TRBV29-1|-|TRBJ1-1|-
CSVGSQGTEAFF
TGCAGCGTTGGGTCGCAGGGCACTGAAGCTTTCTTT
>15|TRBV2|-|TRBJ2-2|-
CASSEPTGTTGELFF
TGTGCCAGCAGCGAACCTACAGGGACCACCGGGGAGCTGTTTTTT
>13|TRBV2|-|TRBJ2-5|-
CASSSKPSSTQYF
TGTGCCAGCAGCAGCAAACCTAGTAGTACCCAGTACTTC
>14|TRBV5-1|-|TRBJ2-1|-
CASSLLPGNNEQFF
TGCGCCAGCAGCTTGTTACCAGGGAACAATGAGCAGTTCTTC
>16|TRBV10-3|-|TRBJ1-1|-
CAISEVGGSLIAEAFF
TGTGCCATCAGTGAGGTGGGGGGCAGCCTCATCGCTGAAGCTTTCTTT
>13|TRBV2|-|TRBJ1-3|-
CASIRGFGNTIYF
TGTGCCAGCATTAGGGGCTTTGGAAACACCATATATTTT
>13|TRBV28|-|TRBJ2-3|-
CASGIQSPDTQYF
TGTGCCAGCGGGATACAAAGTCCAGATACGCAGTATTTT
>16|TRBV19|TRBD1|TRBJ2-2|-
CASSIRTGPFTGELFF
TGTGCCAGTAGTATCCGGACAGGTCCTTTCACCGGGGAGCTGTTTTTT
>14|TRBV7-2|-|TRBJ2-7|-
CASSLEVGYYEQYF
TGTGCCAGCAGCTTAGAGGTGGGCTACTACGAGCAGTACTTC
>11|TRBV18|-|TRBJ2-7|-
CASSPGSEQYF
TGTGCCAGCTCACCAGGCTCCGAGCAGTACTTC
>14|TRBV6-1|-|TRBJ1-2|-
CASRIRGANYGYTF
TGTGCCAGCAGGATCCGAGGGGCTAACTATGGCTACACCTTC
>14|TRBV27|TRBD1|TRBJ2-7|-
CASNLTGDFHEQYF
TGTGCCAGCAACCTAACAGGGGATTTCCACGAGCAGTACTTC
>15|TRBV28|TRBD2|TRBJ2-1|-
CASSTLAGDNNEQFF
TGTGCCAGCAGTACTTTAGCGGGAGACAACAATGAGCAGTTCTTC
>14|TRBV5-4|TRBD2|TRBJ2-7|few
CASSLGLASYEQYF
TGTGCCAGCAGCTTGGGACTAGCTAGCTACGAGCAGTACTTC
>10|TRBV30|-|TRBJ1-1|few
CAQGDTEAFF
TGTGCCCAAGGGGACACTGAAGCTTTCTTT
>16|TRBV6-5|TRBD1|TRBJ1-2|-
CASSYSEDRGYVGYTF
TGTGCCAGCAGTTACTCGGAAGACAGGGGTTACGTAGGCTACACCTTC
>17|TRBV7-6|TRBD2|TRBJ2-3|-
CASSLVGTSGRQATQYF
TGTGCCAGCAGCTTAGTAGGGACTAGCGGCCGCCAGGCTACGCAGTATTTT
>14|TRBV7-8|TRBD1|TRBJ2-7|-
CASTSRDRLPEQYF
TGTGCCAGCACCTCTCGGGACAGGCTACCCGAGCAGTACTTC
>15|TRBV28|TRBD1|TRBJ1-1|-
CASSSRDRVGTEAFF
TGTGCCAGCAGTTCCCGCGACAGGGTGGGGACTGAAGCTTTCTTT